One and the same sample provided the 13 T cell receptor beta chains below, sequenced in a study of shared clonotypes between healthy human individuals (TCRdb year 2020). Libraries were built with the immunoSEQ multiplex PCR assay. Not all clones reach the TCRdb copy of this immuneACCESS table, which keeps in-frame sequences only. Checked studies attribute under half of the gap to unresolved V genes and leave the rest unexplained. Here the sample has roughly 2,000,000 clones; approximately 92% occur a single time. The ten most abundant clones make up about 1.7% of the sample. CD8 naive samples consisted of CD45RO-negative cells that were positively selected for CCR7, yielding a CD45RA+CCR7+ population without TemRA cells. Sequencing was performed on naive CD8+ T cells from PBMCs. What this sample's cell subset or site label stands for: CD45RA+CCR7+. The receptor set was obtained from a man in his late teens or twenties in good health. Some clones in this sample may be carry-over from other donors' samples.

The chain is built from TRBV5-6 and TRBJ2-3, with D possibly matching TRBD1 (6 bases). The CDR3 spans 17 residues. The V end lost 0 bases, the J end lost 2 bases, and 16 bases lay between the germline ends. CDR1 is SGHDT, CDR2 YYEEEE, per germline. In DNA, the CDR3 is TGTGCCAGCAGCTTGGCCAACGGGCAGGGGTACACAGATACGCAGTATTTT. Translated: CASSLANGQGYTDTQYF.

The chain joins TRBV27 to TRBJ1-5; D remains ambiguous. Germline assignment: CDR1 MNHEY and CDR2 SMNVEV (reference sequence). V gave up 1 base and J gave up 0 bases, with 7 bases separating them. This CDR3 is built from 15 residues. The chain's CDR3 is CASSLYSHSNQPQHF. Written as DNA, the CDR3 is TGTGCCAGCAGTTTATACAGCCATAGCAATCAGCCCCAGCATTTT.

A few counts support this clone. The V gene is TRBV7-9, the J gene TRBJ1-1; perhaps TRBD1 as D (6 bases). Germline V gene sequence: CDR1 SEHNR, CDR2 FQNEAQ (reference sequence). This CDR3 comprises 13 residues. Trimming pared 5 bases from V and 1 base from J, leaving 8 bases between. CDR3 bases: TGTGCCAGCAGCGTGGACAGGAACACTGAAGCTTTCTTT. It specifies CASSVDRNTEAFF.

V gene TRBV11-3 combines with J gene TRBJ2-1; the D is unclear. Per the germline V gene, CDR1 is SGHNT and CDR2 is YENEEA. The V gene lost 1 base and the J gene lost 4 bases, with 5 bases spanning the gap. The CDR3 spans 13 residues. DNA of the CDR3: TGTGCCAGCAGCTTAGTAGGTTACAATGAGCAGTTCTTC. It is translated as CASSLVGYNEQFF.

The chain is built from TRBV27 and TRBJ2-7, with D unresolved. V dropped 1 base and J dropped 5 bases, with 18 bases sitting between them. The CDR3 covers 16 residues. CDR1 is MNHEY, CDR2 SMNVEV, per germline (reference sequence). The CDR3 loop reads CASSLYSLFLANEQYF. The CDR3 nucleotides read TGTGCCAGCAGTTTATACTCCCTATTCCTGGCCAACGAGCAGTACTTC.

The chain links TRBV30 to TRBJ2-7, with D perhaps matching TRBD2 (5 bases). Germline V gene data show CDR1 as GTSNPN and CDR2 as SVGIG (reference sequence). The length of the CDR3 is 15 residues. Trimming took off 0 bases at V and 4 bases at J, with 16 bases between the two ends. CDR3 bases: TGTGCCTGGAGTGTCGGAAGAGGCACGGGGTACGAGCAGTACTTC. The encoded protein is CAWSVGRGTGYEQYF.

The genes are TRBV13 and TRBJ2-7; a possible D gene is TRBD1 (6 bases). The ends were cut back, 5 bases at V and 3 bases at J, with 17 bases in the middle. Looked up from germline, CDR1 is PRHDT and CDR2 is FYEKMQ (reference sequence). The CDR3 consists of 15 residues. CDR3 region: CASSPGTSNYYEQYF. CDR3 nucleotide sequence: TGTGCCAGCAGCCCCGGGACATCCAACTACTACGAGCAGTACTTC.

The rearrangement joins TRBV28 to TRBJ1-1; D remains unclear. The length of the CDR3 is 13 residues. CDR1 and CDR2 from the germline V gene are MDHEN and SYDVKM. Trimming cost V 8 bases and J 0 bases, with 10 bases left between them. The CDR3 sequence: CASEYILNTEAFF. The CDR3 region has the DNA TGTGCCAGCGAATACATCCTGAACACTGAAGCTTTCTTT.

On this clone itself: In the same sample, other DNA sequences code for this CDR3. The rearrangement joins TRBV28 to TRBJ1-2; TRBD1 aligns across 7 bases. CDR1 and CDR2 from the germline V gene are MDHEN and SYDVKM. The CDR3 spans 13 residues. The J segment lost 4 bases and the V segment lost 3 bases, leaving 2 bases of the junction unmatched. The CDR3 nucleotides read TGTGCCAGCAGTTTCAGGGGGGGCTATGGCTACACCTTC. It encodes CASSFRGGYGYTF.

This clone has only one observation. V gene TRBV14 combines with J gene TRBJ2-1; no reliable D call. The V gene lost 0 bases and the J gene lost 8 bases, with 17 bases spanning the gap. There are 16 residues in the CDR3. Germline V gives CDR1 SGHDN, CDR2 FVKESK. CDR3 sequence: CASSQDWQAAVDEQFF. The CDR3 region has the DNA TGTGCCAGCAGCCAAGATTGGCAAGCTGCGGTAGATGAGCAGTTCTTC.

The J gene is TRBJ2-1, the V gene TRBV6-6; no firm D call. Trimming took off 5 bases at V and 3 bases at J, with 11 bases between the two ends. The length of the CDR3 is 14 residues. Per germline, CDR1 MNHNY and CDR2 SVGAGI (reference sequence). The chain's CDR3 is CASSRTSFYNEQFF. The CDR3 coding sequence is TGTGCCAGCAGTCGGACCAGTTTCTACAATGAGCAGTTCTTC.

The rearrangement joins TRBV7-9 to TRBJ2-7, with 10 bases identical to TRBD2. V lost 4 bases and J lost 2; bases outside the gene matches: 11. The CDR3 consists of 17 residues. Germline loops: CDR1 SEHNR, CDR2 FQNEAQ (reference sequence). The CDR3 nucleotides read TGTGCCAGCAGCTCCGGGCCGGGACTAGCGACCACCTACGAGCAGTACTTC. This codes for CASSSGPGLATTYEQYF.

The chain combines TRBV4-2 with TRBJ2-7; 7 bases match TRBD1. The V gene's germline CDR1 is LGHNA and CDR2 YNFKEQ. J was trimmed by 2 bases and V by 2 bases; bases with no gene match: 15. The CDR3 covers 18 residues. This CDR3 reads CASSQHLITGQRTYEQYF. CDR3 DNA: TGTGCCAGCAGCCAACACCTCATAACGGGACAGAGGACCTACGAGCAGTACTTC.